This T cell receptor beta chain was sequenced during a study of tumor-infiltrating lymphocytes in primary liver carcinoma. This CDR3 is built from 16 residues. In germline, CDR1 is MGHRA, CDR2 YSYEKL. In regard to this clonotype: The antigen remains unidentified. One end of the junction fails to match germline, which may point to a read error.

Findings and caveats of the study: Just around 8-25% of top clones spanned all five tumor regions.

A constant-region primer primed TCR beta cDNA synthesis from 500 to 550 ng of total RNA. Slightly modified ARM-PCR served as the procedure for the TCR beta libraries. These libraries came from three rounds of nested multiplex PCR. The first two PCR rounds used TRBV1-TRBV30 forward primers with a C-beta reverse primer, roughly 10 cycles each. MiXCR, run by TCRdb on the multiplex PCR reads, gives a single entry per CDR3 protein. Here the sample spans 30,000 to 40,000 distinct CDR3 sequences, around 74% being singletons. Co-extracting RNA and DNA was done with about 17-30 mg of unsorted bulk tissue as input. Chronic HBV infection, untreated so far, was present in the patients.

This TCR derives from a man aged 35-49 years with primary liver carcinoma and hepatitis B virus infection. The chain combines TRBV4-1 with TRBJ2-3, with TRBD2 matching over 9 bases. Input material: liver tumor tissue from sampling region 4. The sample's subset: tumor region T4, right-lateral pole. The CDR3 DNA is TGCGCCGGCAGCCAAGATCCCGGTAGCGGGAGTAATATGCAGTATTTT. It specifies CAGSQDPGSGSNMQYF.